Included here is one T cell receptor beta chain sequence, with context. CDR1 and CDR2 from the germline V gene are LGHNT and FRNRAP. The V and J ends lost 0 bases and 6 bases, in that order; junction bases with no gene match: 2. The CDR3 loop spans 13 amino acids. These data are taken from a study of blood T cell repertoires in COVID-19. TCRdb's copy holds only in-frame clones and misses some; the assay was immunoSEQ multiplex PCR. The profile shows 250,000 to 300,000 clones, about 90% of them singletons. The specimen sequenced was peripheral blood. The sequence was obtained from a woman aged 50 to 60 who had recovered from COVID-19. The chain employs TRBV12-5 and TRBJ2-7, with 7 bases aligning to TRBD2. The CDR3, as DNA: TGTGCTAGTGGTTTGGTACCGGGGGGCGAGCAGTACTTC. Its translation is CASGLVPGGEQYF.